This passage covers 2 T cell receptor beta chains from one sample sequenced in a study of T-cell memory formation after mild COVID-19. TCRdb fed the 5' RACE reads into MiXCR, producing one record per CDR3 protein. Among 350,000 to 500,000 distinct CDR3 sequences listed, 20% were seen once. The sequenced sample was PBMCs or a T cell subset sorted from them (not recorded which). These receptors all stem from an adult woman who had mild COVID-19 (a few samples of this study predate the infection). Cell type and time point are not known.

In its sample, this clonotype was seen a few times. The chain recombines TRBV19 with TRBJ1-2, with a weak D call TRBD1 (5 bases). The V gene lost 9 bases and the J gene lost 5 bases, with 13 bases spanning the gap. The germline V gene encodes CDR1 LNHDA and CDR2 SQIVND (reference sequence). The CDR3 is 12 amino acids. Here the CDR3 DNA reads TGTGCCAGCACAGGAGACCGGTATGGCTACACCTTC. This sequence encodes CASTGDRYGYTF.

This clonotype was recorded a few times. The chain links TRBV6-1 to TRBJ1-1; D gene unclear. There are 11 residues in the CDR3. V lost 7 bases and J 1 base, leaving 4 bases between the germline ends. Germline loops: CDR1 MNHNS, CDR2 SASEGT. DNA of the CDR3: TGTGCCAGCACCAAGAACACTGAAGCTTTCTTT. The encoded protein is CASTKNTEAFF.